This TCR beta chain was sequenced during a study of blood T cell repertoires in COVID-19. Study-wide background: PBMCs, B-cell-depleted T cells, or T cells provided the cDNA or gDNA that made up the material.

Method: immunoSEQ multiplex PCR; TCRdb's copy keeps in-frame clones and lacks some. In the table there are about 190,000 clones, approximately 91% of which are singletons. With 2 bases removed from V and 3 bases from J, the gap between germline ends came to 17 bases. This CDR3 has 18 amino acids. Germline CDR1 and CDR2: SGHVS and FNYEAQ. The clonotype comes from a man aged 65-85 years with active or convalescent COVID-19. The chain recombines TRBV7-6 with TRBJ1-6; no definite D call. The sequenced material came from peripheral blood. The CDR3, as DNA: TGTGCCAGCAGCTTAAGCCCCCCTGGAGGGAACTATAATTCACCCCTCCACTTT. Residues: CASSLSPPGGNYNSPLHF.